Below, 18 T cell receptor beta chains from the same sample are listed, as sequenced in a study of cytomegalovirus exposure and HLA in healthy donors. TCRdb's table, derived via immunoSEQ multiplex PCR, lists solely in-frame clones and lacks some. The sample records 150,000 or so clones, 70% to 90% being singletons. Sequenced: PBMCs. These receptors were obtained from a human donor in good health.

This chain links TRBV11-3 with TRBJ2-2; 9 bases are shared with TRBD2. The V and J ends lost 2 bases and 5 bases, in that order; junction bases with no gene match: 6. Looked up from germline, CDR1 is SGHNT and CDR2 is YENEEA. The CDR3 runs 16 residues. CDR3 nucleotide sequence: TGTGCCAGCAGCTTATGGCGGGGGGGAAAAACCGGGGAGCTGTTTTTT. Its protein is CASSLWRGGKTGELFF.

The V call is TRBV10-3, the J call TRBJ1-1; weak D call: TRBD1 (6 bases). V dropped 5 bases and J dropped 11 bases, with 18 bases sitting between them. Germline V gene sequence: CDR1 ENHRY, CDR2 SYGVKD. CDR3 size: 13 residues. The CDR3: CAISTSPGQEAFF. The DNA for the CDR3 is TGTGCCATCAGTACATCGCCGGGACAAGAGGCTTTCTTT.

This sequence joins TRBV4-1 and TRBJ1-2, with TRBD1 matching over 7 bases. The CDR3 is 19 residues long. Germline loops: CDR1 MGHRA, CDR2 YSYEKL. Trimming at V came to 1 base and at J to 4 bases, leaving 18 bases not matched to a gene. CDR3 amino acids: CASSQVRRQGTNGSYGYTF. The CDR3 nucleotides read TGCGCCAGCAGCCAAGTTAGGCGACAGGGCACGAACGGATCCTATGGCTACACCTTC.

This CDR3 is CASSYRSTGELFF. CDR3 DNA: TGTGCCAGCAGTTACAGGAGCACCGGGGAGCTGTTTTTT. The rearrangement links TRBV27 to TRBJ2-2; a weak D match, TRBD1 (5 bases). The CDR3 loop spans 13 amino acids. Germline CDR1 is MNHEY and CDR2 is SMNVEV (reference sequence). V dropped 4 bases and J dropped 4 bases, with 7 bases sitting between them.

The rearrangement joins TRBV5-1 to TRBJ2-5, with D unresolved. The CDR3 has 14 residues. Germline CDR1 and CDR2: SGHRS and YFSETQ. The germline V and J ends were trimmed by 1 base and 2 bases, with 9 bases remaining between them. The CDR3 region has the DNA TGCGCCAGCAGCTTGCCTGGGCTGCAAGAGACCCAGTACTTC. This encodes CASSLPGLQETQYF.

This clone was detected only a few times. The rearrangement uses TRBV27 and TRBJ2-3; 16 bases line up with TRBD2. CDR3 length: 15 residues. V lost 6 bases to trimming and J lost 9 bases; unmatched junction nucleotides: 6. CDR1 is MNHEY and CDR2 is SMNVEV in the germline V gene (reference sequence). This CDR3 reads CASRGLAGGPLTQYF. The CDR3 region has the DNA TGTGCCAGCAGGGGACTAGCGGGAGGGCCATTGACGCAGTATTTT.

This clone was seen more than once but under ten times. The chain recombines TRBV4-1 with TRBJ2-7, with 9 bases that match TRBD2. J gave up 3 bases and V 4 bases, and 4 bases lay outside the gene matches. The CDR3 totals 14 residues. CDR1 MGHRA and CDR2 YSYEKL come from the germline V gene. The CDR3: CASSRTSDNYEQYF. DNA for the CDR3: TGCGCCAGCAGCCGGACTAGCGATAACTACGAGCAGTACTTC.

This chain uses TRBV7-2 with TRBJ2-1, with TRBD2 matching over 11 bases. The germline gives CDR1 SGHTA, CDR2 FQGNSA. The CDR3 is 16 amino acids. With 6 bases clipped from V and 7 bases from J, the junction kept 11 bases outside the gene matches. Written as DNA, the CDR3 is TGTGCCAGCAGTCCCAATAGCGGGGGGGCCAGGAATGAGCAGTTCTTC. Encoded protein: CASSPNSGGARNEQFF.

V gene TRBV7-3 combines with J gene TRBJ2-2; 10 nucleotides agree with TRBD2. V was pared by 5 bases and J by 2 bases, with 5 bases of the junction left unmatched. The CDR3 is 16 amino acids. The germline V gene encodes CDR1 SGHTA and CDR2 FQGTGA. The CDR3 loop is CASSQSGGANTGELFF. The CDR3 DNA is TGTGCCAGCAGCCAGAGCGGGGGGGCCAACACCGGGGAGCTGTTTTTT. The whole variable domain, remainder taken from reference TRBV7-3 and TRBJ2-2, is GAGVSQTPSNKVTEKGKYVELRCDPISGHTALYWYRQSLGQGPEFLIYFQGTGAADDSGLPNDRFFAVRPEGSVSTLKIQRTERGDSAVYLCASSQSGGANTGELFFGEGSRLTVL.

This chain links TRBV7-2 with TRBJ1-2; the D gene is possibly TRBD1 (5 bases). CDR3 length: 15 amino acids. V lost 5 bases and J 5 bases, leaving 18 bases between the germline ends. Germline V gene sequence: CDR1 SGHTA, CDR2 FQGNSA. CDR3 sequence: CASSPRGSIGYGYTF. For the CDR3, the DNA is TGTGCCAGCAGCCCTCGGGGGTCAATCGGGTATGGCTACACCTTC.

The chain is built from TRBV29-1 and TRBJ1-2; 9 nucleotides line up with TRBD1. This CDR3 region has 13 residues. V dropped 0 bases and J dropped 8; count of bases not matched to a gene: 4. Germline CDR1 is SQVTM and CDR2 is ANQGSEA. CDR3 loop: CSVEEQGARGYTF. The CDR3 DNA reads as TGCAGCGTTGAAGAACAGGGGGCGCGAGGCTACACCTTC.

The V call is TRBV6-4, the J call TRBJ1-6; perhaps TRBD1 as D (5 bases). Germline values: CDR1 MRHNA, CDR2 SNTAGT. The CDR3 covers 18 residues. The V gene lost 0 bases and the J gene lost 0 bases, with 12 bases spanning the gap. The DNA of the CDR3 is TGTGCCAGCAGTGACTCGACCAGGGCAAGCTCCTATAATTCACCCCTCCACTTT. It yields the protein CASSDSTRASSYNSPLHF.

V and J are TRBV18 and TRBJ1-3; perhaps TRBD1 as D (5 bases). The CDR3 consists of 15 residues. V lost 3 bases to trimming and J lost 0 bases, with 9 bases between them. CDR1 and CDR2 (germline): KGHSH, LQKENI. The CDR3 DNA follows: TGTGCCAGCTCACCCGGACAAGGCTCTGGAAACACCATATATTTT. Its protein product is CASSPGQGSGNTIYF.

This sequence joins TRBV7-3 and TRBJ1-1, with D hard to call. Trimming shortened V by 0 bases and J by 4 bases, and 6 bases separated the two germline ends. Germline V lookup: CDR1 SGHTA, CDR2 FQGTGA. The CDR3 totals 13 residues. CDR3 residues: CASSLTRTTEAFF. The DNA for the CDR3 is TGTGCCAGCAGCTTAACGAGAACCACTGAAGCTTTCTTT. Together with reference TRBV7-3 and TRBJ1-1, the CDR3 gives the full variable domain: GAGVSQTPSNKVTEKGKYVELRCDPISGHTALYWYRQSLGQGPEFLIYFQGTGAADDSGLPNDRFFAVRPEGSVSTLKIQRTERGDSAVYLCASSLTRTTEAFFGQGTRLTVV.

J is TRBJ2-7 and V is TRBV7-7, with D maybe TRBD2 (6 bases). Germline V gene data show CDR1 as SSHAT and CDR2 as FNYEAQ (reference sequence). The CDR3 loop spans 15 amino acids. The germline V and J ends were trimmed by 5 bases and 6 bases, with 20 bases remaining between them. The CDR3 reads CASSPRDPRRGEQYF. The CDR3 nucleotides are TGTGCCAGCAGCCCCAGGGACCCACGGAGGGGCGAGCAGTACTTC.

CDR3 loop: CASSFYWEGYGYTF. CDR3 nucleotide sequence: TGTGCCAGCAGCTTTTACTGGGAGGGCTATGGCTACACCTTC. V gene TRBV5-6 combines with J gene TRBJ1-2; D is unresolved. The V and J ends lost 2 bases and 4 bases respectively, with 12 bases between them. This CDR3 is 14 amino acids long. Germline lookup yields CDR1 SGHDT and CDR2 YYEEEE.

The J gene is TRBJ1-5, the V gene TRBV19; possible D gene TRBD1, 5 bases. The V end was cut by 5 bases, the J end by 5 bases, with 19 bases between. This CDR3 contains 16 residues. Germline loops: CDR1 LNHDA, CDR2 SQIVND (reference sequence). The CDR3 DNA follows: TGTGCCAGTAGTTTTATTTCCCACGACAGCGATCAGCCCCAGCATTTT. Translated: CASSFISHDSDQPQHF.

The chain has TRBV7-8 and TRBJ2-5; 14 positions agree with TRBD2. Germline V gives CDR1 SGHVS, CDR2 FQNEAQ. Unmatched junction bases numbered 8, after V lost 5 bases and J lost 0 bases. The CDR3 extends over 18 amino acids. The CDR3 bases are TGTGCCAGCAGCCCGGGACTAGCGGGAGAGTATTACCAAGAGACCCAGTACTTC. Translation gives CASSPGLAGEYYQETQYF.